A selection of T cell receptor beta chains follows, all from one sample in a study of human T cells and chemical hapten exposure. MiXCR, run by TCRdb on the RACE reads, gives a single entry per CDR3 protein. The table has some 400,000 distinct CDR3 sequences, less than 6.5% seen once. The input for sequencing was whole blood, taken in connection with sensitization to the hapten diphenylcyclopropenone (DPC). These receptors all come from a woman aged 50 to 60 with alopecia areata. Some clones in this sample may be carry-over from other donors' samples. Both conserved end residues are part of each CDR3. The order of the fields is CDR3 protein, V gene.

CDR3aa: CSVSGTGSPHSGNTIYF
v_gene: TRBV29-1

CDR3aa: CSVKDPYEQYF
v_gene: TRBV29-1

CDR3aa: CASSQDSGSRYNEQFF
v_gene: TRBV3-1

CDR3aa: CASSGRGTEAFF
v_gene: TRBV2

CDR3aa: CASKVSGPQEGTQYF
v_gene: TRBV28

CDR3aa: CASSLDRIAEAFF
v_gene: TRBV7-2

CDR3aa: CASSLGRKGTDTQYF
v_gene: TRBV5-8

CDR3aa: CSARVFRREWNDEQFF
v_gene: TRBV20-1

CDR3aa: CSARAGQFSGANVLTF
v_gene: TRBV20-1

CDR3aa: CATSRVIGTNEKLFF
v_gene: TRBV15

CDR3aa: CASRGTGEDIQYF
v_gene: TRBV12-3/TRBV12-4

CDR3aa: CASSILAGGQGDTQYF
v_gene: TRBV7-2

CDR3aa: CASRTTGTGFEKLFF
v_gene: TRBV5-1

CDR3aa: CASSSTSGTWAGELFF
v_gene: TRBV7-9

CDR3aa: CASSQETGEKLFF
v_gene: TRBV4-2

CDR3aa: CSARDRYYRDTQYF
v_gene: TRBV20-1

CDR3aa: CASSADGPDTQYF
v_gene: TRBV6-2/TRBV6-3

CDR3aa: CASSLLSLRYNEQFF
v_gene: TRBV11-2

CDR3aa: CASSYDLKLYNEQFF
v_gene: TRBV6-2/TRBV6-3

CDR3aa: CASRPFDRNYGYTF
v_gene: TRBV12-3/TRBV12-4

CDR3aa: CASRTRSTAYEQYF
v_gene: TRBV6-2/TRBV6-3

CDR3aa: CASSRADGTDTQYF
v_gene: TRBV4-3

CDR3aa: CASSFILAGEAGELFF
v_gene: TRBV13

CDR3aa: CASKRQINEKLFF
v_gene: TRBV7-9

CDR3aa: CASSYPSTYEQYF
v_gene: TRBV6-2/TRBV6-3

CDR3aa: CASGSRAGRVSEQYF
v_gene: TRBV27

CDR3aa: CATSPGGANYGYTF
v_gene: TRBV24-1

CDR3aa: CASSPSRLGAQETQYF
v_gene: TRBV18

CDR3aa: CSVDIAGLYNEQFF
v_gene: TRBV29-1

CDR3aa: CASSLAGPQAGEYEQYF
v_gene: TRBV5-1

CDR3aa: CSARDLGRGEQFF
v_gene: TRBV20-1

CDR3aa: CASSYSERSAGGQSEQFF
v_gene: TRBV7-9

CDR3aa: CATRQGSGNTIYF
v_gene: TRBV28